Included here is one T cell receptor beta chain sequence, with context. It has no known antigen specificity. Base qualities were left out, and no much larger clone turns up one base away. The CDR3 runs 17 amino acids, cysteine and phenylalanine included. Only the CDR3 part of the read is kept: 51 bases, read in frame from the first base. As encoded in the germline V gene (reference sequence), CDR1 is MNHEY while CDR2 is SMNVEV. For this chain, trimming is 3 bases at the V end and 6 bases at the J end, and the number of junction bases without a gene match is 13. This sample was included in a study of cytotoxic CD8 clonotypes in ibrutinib-treated CLL (dated by TCRdb to the early 2020s). About the study as a whole: In this cohort, 15 patients were treatment-naive and about a dozen were relapsed/refractory, while about 17 had unmutated IGHV. Responses were partial in 25 or so patients and complete in 2; after median about 63 months follow-up, around 14 stayed in remission and 12 progressed. Response samples were obtained after a median of approximately twelve months of treatment, with a range of roughly 6 to 36 months. On average, each sample had roughly 250,000 productive templates and almost 95,000 productive rearrangements. Longitudinal samples were available for about 30% of the 86 trial participants. Cryopreserved peripheral blood mononuclear cells were collected before treatment, at response, and at either disease progression or sustained remission. Patients were still on ibrutinib when every remission and progressive disease sample was collected. The research as a whole found: Public clonotypes were rare and either contracted or stayed stable during treatment, and the rise in clonality at ibrutinib response reflected the expansion of private clonotypes. Sampling times were not matched between patients in sustained remission and patients whose disease was progressing, and lymph node repertoires were not examined. Baseline clonality was found to be higher than that of age-matched healthy donors and was strongly correlated with circulating CD8+ T-cell counts. Clonality increased at ibrutinib response, stayed stable in sustained remission, and fell back toward baseline at progression.

Taken with the paper, the label for time point translates to: 12 months on ibrutinib. Roughly 1.9 micrograms of genomic DNA were extracted from cryopreserved PBMCs for TCR beta library preparation. Longitudinal blood samples from CLL patients on ibrutinib monotherapy underwent high-throughput TCR beta sequencing. The patients took part in an open-label, single-center phase 2 trial of ibrutinib monotherapy. On a MiSeq, deep resolution sequencing aimed for a depth between 1 in 1 million and 1 in 200,000 T cells, with each clonotype covered around 9.2x on average. The immunoSEQ hsTCRB Kit was used to generate TCR beta libraries. From the authors' description of their analysis: The data were analyzed with ImmunoSEQ Analyzer and ImmunoSEQ Data Assistant, and V, D and J gene assignments followed IMGT definitions. Clonality was computed as one minus normalized Shannon entropy of productive rearrangement frequencies, ranging from 0 to 1. Public clonotype analysis was restricted to overrepresented clonotypes comprising at least 0.05% of each patient's repertoire. Repertoires from about a dozen age-matched healthy donors in immuneACCESS were used as clonality controls. This is the immuneACCESS table as TCRdb keeps it, with only in-frame sequences that have V and J called. A part of the clones is gone; compared with another copy, unresolved V genes explain less than half, and the rest is unexplained. V and J calls and clone size are given by that table; D and trimming were obtained from the DNA. In all, the sample holds 55,000 to 85,000 clones, and 90% of those were seen once. The top ten hold under 4% of the sample.

The V and J genes are TRBV27 and TRBJ2-1; 8 bases in the middle match TRBD2. This material consisted of PBMCs, taken after 12 months of ibrutinib treatment. The sequence was collected from a human donor with chronic lymphocytic leukemia. The CDR3 loop reads CASSFRRGAGVFNEQFF. The DNA sequence is as follows: TGTGCCAGCAGTTTCCGGCGGGGAGCGGGAGTGTTCAATGAGCAGTTCTTC.